A selection of T cell receptor beta chains follows, all from one sample in a study of blood T cell repertoires in COVID-19. Here immunoSEQ multiplex PCR was the method, and the copy in TCRdb shows in-frame clones only, minus some. In the table there are over 200,000 clones, about 94% of which are singletons. Input material: peripheral blood. All receptors come from a man aged 60-69 years with COVID-19, enrolled during active disease. CDR3s include the opening cysteine and the closing phenylalanine or tryptophan. D genes are given only for firm matches. A row's size may be missing; if present it is once, few, many or a size class.

J gene | D gene | clone size | V gene | CDR3 protein | CDR3 DNA
TRBJ1-2 | TRBD1 | . | TRBV7-9 | CASSSRNRDRDGYTF | TGTGCCAGCAGCTCAAGAAATCGGGACAGGGATGGCTACACCTTC
TRBJ1-1 | . | . | TRBV2 | CASSEAPPSRAGMNTEAFF | TGTGCCAGCAGTGAAGCGCCTCCCTCTCGGGCAGGGATGAACACTGAAGCTTTCTTT
TRBJ1-1 | . | . | TRBV6-6 | CASSYRGNTEAFF | TGTGCCAGCAGTTACAGGGGGAACACTGAAGCTTTCTTT
TRBJ2-7 | TRBD1 | . | TRBV9 | CASSVNGRGLYEQYF | TGTGCCAGCAGCGTAAACGGCAGGGGGCTTTACGAGCAGTACTTC
TRBJ1-2 | TRBD1 | . | TRBV5-1 | CASSLTWDRQNGYTF | TGCGCCAGCAGCTTGACTTGGGACAGACAGAATGGCTACACCTTC
TRBJ2-7 | TRBD2 | . | TRBV3-1/TRBV3-2 | CASSQVVESGKQYF | TGTGCCAGCAGCCAAGTCGTCGAGAGCGGGAAGCAGTACTTC
TRBJ2-1 | TRBD1 | . | TRBV9 | CASSVETGVGEQFF | TGTGCCAGCAGCGTAGAGACAGGGGTAGGGGAGCAGTTCTTC
TRBJ2-3 | . | . | TRBV5-1 | CASSLGGGDTDTQYF | TGCGCCAGCAGCTTGGGAGGGGGGGACACAGATACGCAGTATTTT
TRBJ1-5 | TRBD1 | . | TRBV18 | CASSPPAGGGSGPQHF | TGTGCCAGCTCACCACCGGCAGGGGGCGGCTCGGGGCCCCAGCATTTT
TRBJ1-1 | . | . | TRBV3-1/TRBV3-2 | CASSQGPPRTEAFF | TGTGCCAGCAGCCAAGGGCCTCCTAGGACTGAAGCTTTCTTT
TRBJ2-7 | . | . | TRBV4-1 | CASSQRVSSSYEQYF | TGCGCCAGCAGCCAGAGGGTCTCGAGCTCCTACGAGCAGTACTTC
TRBJ1-3 | . | . | TRBV11-2 | CASRTLAGAGGNTIYF | TGTGCCAGCAGAACCTTGGCGGGGGCGGGAGGAAACACCATATATTTT
TRBJ2-7 | TRBD1 | . | TRBV6-5 | CASRADRGAYEQYF | TGTGCCAGCAGGGCGGACAGGGGTGCCTACGAGCAGTACTTC
TRBJ2-1 | . | . | TRBV15 | CATSGSGGEQFF | TGTGCCACCAGCGGATCGGGGGGCGAGCAGTTCTTC
TRBJ2-7 | . | . | TRBV28 | CASSSYGTTLYEQYF | TGTGCCAGCAGTTCATACGGGACAACTCTCTACGAGCAGTACTTC
TRBJ1-2 | TRBD1 | . | TRBV28 | CASSGGGGEGYGYTF | TGTGCCAGCAGTGGAGGAGGGGGCGAGGGCTATGGCTACACCTTC
TRBJ1-2 | TRBD1 | . | TRBV18 | CASSQDRVLDYGYTF | TGTGCCAGCTCACAAGACAGGGTACTAGACTATGGCTACACCTTC
TRBJ2-1 | TRBD2 | . | TRBV18 | CASSPTSGDEQFF | TGTGCCAGCTCACCGACTAGCGGGGATGAGCAGTTCTTC
TRBJ1-1 | TRBD1 | few | TRBV19 | CARTGGVGTEAFF | TGTGCCAGGACAGGGGGCGTGGGCACTGAAGCTTTCTTT